This T cell receptor (beta chain) was found in a study of early T cells in non-severe SARS-CoV-2 infection. TCRdb fed the 5' RACE reads into MiXCR, producing one record per CDR3 protein. The repertoire holds about 79,000 distinct CDR3 sequences, approximately 10% seen once, with approximately 4.5% in the top ten. CDR1 and CDR2 from the germline V gene are KGHSH and LQKENI. The CDR3 runs 14 residues. Trimming removed 6 bases at V and 0 bases at J, with 9 bases between. V gene TRBV18 combines with J gene TRBJ2-1, with a tentative D call TRBD1 (6 bases). The TCR was taken from an adult who was a healthcare worker with PCR-confirmed SARS-CoV-2 infection or an uninfected control (not recorded which). Sequencing input: whole blood. The CDR3 DNA reads TGTGCCAGCTCCCGGGACAACTCCTACAATGAGCAGTTCTTC. It encodes CASSRDNSYNEQFF.